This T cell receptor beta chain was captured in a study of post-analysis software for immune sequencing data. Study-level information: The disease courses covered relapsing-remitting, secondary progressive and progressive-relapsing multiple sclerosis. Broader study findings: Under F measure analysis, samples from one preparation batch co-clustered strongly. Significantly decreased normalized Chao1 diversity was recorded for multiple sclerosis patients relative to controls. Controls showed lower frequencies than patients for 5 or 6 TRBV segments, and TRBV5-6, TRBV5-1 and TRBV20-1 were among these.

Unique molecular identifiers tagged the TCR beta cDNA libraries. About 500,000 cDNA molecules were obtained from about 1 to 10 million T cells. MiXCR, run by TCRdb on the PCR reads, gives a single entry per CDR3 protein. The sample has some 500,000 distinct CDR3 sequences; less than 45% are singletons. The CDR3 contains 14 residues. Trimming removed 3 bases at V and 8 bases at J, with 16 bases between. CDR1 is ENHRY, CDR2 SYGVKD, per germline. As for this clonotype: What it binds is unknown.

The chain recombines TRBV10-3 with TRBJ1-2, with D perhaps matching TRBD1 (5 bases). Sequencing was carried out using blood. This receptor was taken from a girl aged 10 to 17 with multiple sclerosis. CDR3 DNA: TGTGCCATCAGTGACCGGGACCCAGGTTGGGGCTACACCTTC. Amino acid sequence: CAISDRDPGWGYTF.